The 11 T cell receptor beta chains in this list originate from one sample, sequenced in a study of T cells in Graves' hyperthyroidism and ophthalmopathy. Amplified TCR beta CDR3 regions derived from RNA transcripts. Using the HTBI primer set, a first-round RT-PCR was run on the TCR CDR3. Via MiXCR, TCRdb re-called the multiplex PCR reads, giving one row per CDR3 protein. The sample contains some 770,000 distinct CDR3 sequences, over 15% of which appear only once. The sequenced sample consisted of blood. All receptors come from a man between 18 and 29 years old with Graves' hyperthyroidism.

This chain links TRBV6-5 with TRBJ2-7, with 10 bases fitting TRBD1. The V gene end was trimmed by 0 bases and the J gene end by 2 bases; junction bases not matched to a gene: 1. The germline CDR1 and CDR2 sequences are MNHEY and SVGAGI. CDR3 size: 15 residues. CDR3 nucleotide sequence: TGTGCCAGCAGTTACTCGACAGGGGGCCCCTACGAGCAGTACTTC. Translation gives CASSYSTGGPYEQYF.

This clonotype appeared many times. The CDR3 reads CASRKGTGTDTQYF. In DNA, the CDR3 is TGTGCCAGCAGAAAAGGGACGGGCACAGATACGCAGTATTTT. The J gene is TRBJ2-3, the V gene TRBV12-3 or TRBV12-4; D is possibly TRBD1 or TRBD2 (5 bases each). V lost 6 bases and J 1 base, leaving 11 bases between the germline ends. There are 14 residues in the CDR3.

This chain uses TRBV6-2 or TRBV6-3 with TRBJ1-1; D gene uncertain. This CDR3 region has 12 residues. CDR1 and CDR2 (germline): MNHEY, SVGEGT. Trimming stripped 6 bases from V and 9 bases from J, with 14 bases between. The CDR3, as DNA: TGTGCCAGCAGAACCGGGTTCACGAAAGCTTTCTTT. Translation gives CASRTGFTKAFF.

This chain connects TRBV27 to TRBJ2-3; either TRBD1 or TRBD2 may supply D (6 bases each). The CDR3 totals 16 residues. V was shortened by 1 base and J by 1 base, with 12 bases between the two germline ends. Germline V gene lookup returns CDR1 MNHEY and CDR2 SMNVEV (reference sequence). The CDR3 region is CASSLLRGQGTDTQYF. In DNA, the CDR3 is TGTGCCAGCAGTTTATTACGGGGGCAAGGCACAGATACGCAGTATTTT.

In this sample, this clonotype turned up many times. This rearrangement joins TRBV10-1 to TRBJ2-7; tentatively, D is TRBD2 (5 bases). The CDR3 has 14 amino acids. Germline loops: CDR1 WNHNN, CDR2 SYGVQD (reference sequence). V was pared by 0 bases and J by 5 bases, with 11 bases between. The CDR3 coding sequence is TGCGCCAGCAGTGAGTCGATAGGGCGGGACGAGCAGTACTTC. Protein: CASSESIGRDEQYF.

This clonotype showed up many times. The rearrangement joins TRBV12-3 or TRBV12-4 to TRBJ2-1; perhaps TRBD1 as D (5 bases). The V end was cut by 1 base, the J end by 6 bases, with 10 bases between. CDR3 length equals 14 residues. CDR3 amino acids: CASSLDLRGNEQFF. The CDR3 nucleotides are TGTGCCAGCAGTTTAGACCTTAGGGGCAATGAGCAGTTCTTC.

This clonotype was detected ten times or more. The chain recombines TRBV12-3 or TRBV12-4 with TRBJ2-6; 7 bases map to TRBD1. This CDR3 contains 17 residues. The trim removed 10 bases at V and 0 bases at J, leaving 12 bases unmatched. CDR3 residues: CAIRTGTDSSGANVLTF. The CDR3 region has the DNA TGTGCCATCAGAACCGGGACAGACTCCTCTGGGGCCAACGTCCTGACTTTC.

In this sample, this clonotype turned up many times. The chain recombines TRBV6-5 with TRBJ2-7; D is ambiguous. Germline loops: CDR1 MNHEY, CDR2 SVGAGI. This CDR3 spans 15 amino acids. V shed 2 bases and J shed 0 bases, with 11 bases lying between them. The DNA of the CDR3 is TGTGCCAGCAGTTACAGGTGGGCTAGCTCCTACGAGCAGTACTTC. This encodes CASSYRWASSYEQYF.

This clonotype appeared a few times. This sequence joins TRBV18 and TRBJ1-2; D unclear. The CDR3 totals 15 residues. The germline gives CDR1 KGHSH, CDR2 LQKENI. V dropped 3 bases and J dropped 2 bases, with 13 bases sitting between them. The CDR3 sequence: CASSPYVTENYGYTF. In nucleotides, the CDR3 is TGTGCCAGCTCACCCTACGTTACGGAGAACTATGGCTACACCTTC.

The chain joins TRBV10-3 to TRBJ1-1; no firm D call. Germline values: CDR1 ENHRY, CDR2 SYGVKD. This CDR3 spans 14 amino acids. Trimming shortened V by 2 bases and J by 8 bases, and 15 bases separated the two germline ends. Here the CDR3 reads CAISEPRPKMEAFF. CDR3 in DNA: TGTGCCATCAGTGAGCCCCGCCCCAAAATGGAAGCTTTCTTT.

The table lists this clonotype with many counts. V and J are TRBV5-5 and TRBJ2-1, with D possibly being TRBD2 (7 bases). Germline V lookup: CDR1 SGHKS, CDR2 YYEKEE (reference sequence). V was trimmed by 1 base and J by 0 bases, leaving 11 bases between them. CDR3 length: 16 residues. The CDR3 coding sequence is TGTGCCAGCAGCTTGCGGGGGGCTTACTCCTACAATGAGCAGTTCTTC. The encoded protein is CASSLRGAYSYNEQFF.